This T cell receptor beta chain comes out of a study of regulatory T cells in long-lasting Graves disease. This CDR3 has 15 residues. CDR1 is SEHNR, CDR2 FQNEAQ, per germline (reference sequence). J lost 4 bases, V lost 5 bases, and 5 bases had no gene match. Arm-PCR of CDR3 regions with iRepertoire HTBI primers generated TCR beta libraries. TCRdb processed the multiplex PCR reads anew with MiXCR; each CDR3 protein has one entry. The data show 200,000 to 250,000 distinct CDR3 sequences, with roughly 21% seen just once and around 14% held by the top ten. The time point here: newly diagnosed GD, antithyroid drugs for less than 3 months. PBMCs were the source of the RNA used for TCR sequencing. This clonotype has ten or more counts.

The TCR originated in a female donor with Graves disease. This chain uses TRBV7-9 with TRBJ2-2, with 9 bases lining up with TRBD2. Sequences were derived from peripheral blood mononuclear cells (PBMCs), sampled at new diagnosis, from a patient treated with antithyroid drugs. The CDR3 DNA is TGTGCCAGCAGCGCGAGCGGGAGGTCCACCGGGGAGCTGTTTTTT. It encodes CASSASGRSTGELFF.